This T cell receptor beta chain was documented in a study of OX40 agonist ivuxolimab in advanced cancers. Notes on the study in general: Patients with a partial response at 0.1-3.0 mg/kg had among the lowest clonal expansion. More expanded clones were seen, on average, in CD8+ T cells than in CD4+.

Trimming removed 5 bases at V and 3 bases at J, with 10 bases between. The germline V gene has CDR1 SGHVS and CDR2 FNYEAQ. This CDR3 has 13 amino acids. As regards this clone: Its antigen is currently unknown.

Libraries were prepared by immunoSEQ multiplex PCR; TCRdb keeps only in-frame clonotypes and omits some of them. The repertoire consists of 55,000 to 70,000 clones, with 65% to 90% occurring once and the leading ten covering about 0.95%. The source is an adult with an advanced solid tumor such as melanoma, head and neck, liver or kidney cancer. The material was CD4+ or CD8+ T cells sorted from blood, obtained in a trial of the OX40 agonist ivuxolimab. The V and J genes are TRBV7-6 and TRBJ1-1, with no clear D. Here the CDR3 reads CASSPRPYTEAFF. Here the CDR3 DNA reads TGTGCCAGCAGCCCAAGACCCTACACTGAAGCTTTCTTT.